The TCR beta chain described here comes from a study of OX40 agonist ivuxolimab in advanced cancers. As regards this clone: Its antigen is as yet unknown.

Some clones are missing from TCRdb's copy, which holds only in-frame ones; the method was immunoSEQ multiplex PCR. Of around 80,000 clones listed, around nine tenths are singletons. This CDR3 is built from 17 residues. Germline lookup yields CDR1 SGHAT and CDR2 FQNNGV. V was shortened by 0 bases and J by 5 bases, with 19 bases between the two germline ends. Study-wide points: Nonresponders included some who also had low normalized T-cell clonal expansion.

The sequence derives from an adult with an advanced solid tumor such as melanoma, head and neck, liver or kidney cancer. Specimen: CD4+ or CD8+ T cells sorted from blood, collected in a trial of the OX40 agonist ivuxolimab. V is TRBV11-2 and J is TRBJ2-5, with D perhaps given as TRBD1 or TRBD2 (5 bases each). CDR3 amino acids: CASSLDDFWQGGETQYF. The CDR3 DNA reads TGTGCCAGCAGCTTAGATGATTTTTGGCAGGGCGGGGAGACCCAGTACTTC.